Shown below are 2 T cell receptor beta chains from a single sample sequenced in a study of vaccination effects on CD4 cells after COVID-19. Expansion of antigen-specific CD4+ T cells with viral peptide pools was carried out by the ViraFEST assay before sequencing. The culture ran for about 11 days, and then CD4+ T cells were isolated. In the vaccine recipients, nucleocapsid antibodies were negative and there was no prior SARS-CoV-2 infection. Which antigens these TCRs recognize remains unknown. Only in-frame clones appear in the TCRdb table, and some are missing; sequencing was by immunoSEQ multiplex PCR. This sample has 67,000 or so clones, with roughly 78% found just once. The sample here was CD4+ T cells from PBMCs cultured with HCoV-OC43 spike peptides, taken before COVID-19 vaccination. Subset in this sample: HCoV-OC43 spike overlapping peptide pool stimulation. The receptors here all came from a human donor who received a COVID-19 vaccine.

The chain is built from TRBV6-5 and TRBJ1-3; D uncertain. The CDR3 has 16 residues. CDR1 is MNHEY and CDR2 is SVGAGI in the germline V gene. V lost 2 bases to trimming and J lost 4 bases, with 15 bases between them. The CDR3 nucleotides read TGTGCCAGCAGTTACAAGTCGGGAGGGCGGGGAAACACCATATATTTT. Its protein product is CASSYKSGGRGNTIYF.

J is TRBJ2-2 and V is TRBV5-4, with TRBD2 matching 14 bases. Germline CDR1 is SGHNT and CDR2 is YYREEE (reference sequence). This CDR3 region has 17 residues. V shed 4 bases, J shed 5 bases, and the junction held 7 bases outside the gene matches. CDR3: CASSPYWTSGGTGELFF. CDR3 bases: TGTGCCAGCAGCCCATACTGGACTAGCGGGGGGACCGGGGAGCTGTTTTTT.